Below, 13 T cell receptor beta chains from the same sample are listed, as sequenced in a study of T cell responses to AZD1222 COVID-19 vaccine. The data were produced by immunoSEQ multiplex PCR, yet TCRdb's version contains in-frame clones alone and is incomplete. The sample records 140,000 to 150,000 clones, roughly 92% being singletons. The specimen comprised peripheral blood, sampled on day 0 of AZD1222 vaccination. These TCRs come from an adult in good health.

CDR3: CASSRDRVGSPLHF. CDR3 DNA sequence: TGTGCCAGCAGCCGGGACAGGGTGGGTTCACCCCTCCACTTT. V is TRBV5-4 and J is TRBJ1-6; TRBD1 agrees at 9 bases. CDR1 is SGHNT, CDR2 YYREEE, per germline (reference sequence). This CDR3 is 14 amino acids long. V lost 4 bases and J lost 9; bases outside the gene matches: 5. Looking up the rest from reference TRBV5-4 and TRBJ1-6 gives the full variable domain: ETGVTQSPTHLIKTRGQQVTLRCSSQSGHNTVSWYQQALGQGPQFIFQYYREEENGRGNFPPRFSGLQFPNYSSELNVNALELDDSALYLCASSRDRVGSPLHFGNGTRLTVT.

The chain joins TRBV5-1 to TRBJ2-7; D is unresolved. The V and J ends lost 3 bases and 5 bases respectively, with 18 bases between them. Germline loops: CDR1 SGHRS, CDR2 YFSETQ. This CDR3 has 15 amino acids. The CDR3 region has the DNA TGCGCCAGCAGCTCGGACCCCAGAACCAATGACGAGCAGTACTTC. Encoded protein: CASSSDPRTNDEQYF.

J is TRBJ1-6 and V is TRBV5-6; D call uncertain. Trimming took off 1 base at V and 9 bases at J, with 17 bases between the two ends. From germline, CDR1 is SGHDT and CDR2 YYEEEE. This CDR3 region has 16 residues. CDR3 protein: CASSLMGLFSGSPLHF. The CDR3 region has the DNA TGTGCCAGCAGCTTGATGGGTCTATTTTCGGGTTCACCCCTCCACTTT.

The chain employs TRBV6-5 and TRBJ2-2; 9 bases line up with TRBD1. This CDR3 contains 14 residues. The V gene's germline CDR1 is MNHEY and CDR2 SVGAGI. J lost 1 base, V lost 7 bases, and 1 base had no gene match. As DNA, the CDR3 is TGTGCCAGCATGGACAGGGGGAACACCGGGGAGCTGTTTTTT. This sequence encodes CASMDRGNTGELFF.

V is TRBV27 and J is TRBJ2-1, with 8 bases that match TRBD1. Germline CDR1 is MNHEY and CDR2 is SMNVEV (reference sequence). V lost 6 bases to trimming and J lost 6 bases; unmatched junction nucleotides: 10. This CDR3 comprises 15 residues. In DNA, the CDR3 is TGTGCCAGCAGCTTCGGACAGGGTATGGGCAATGAGCAGTTCTTC. Its translation is CASSFGQGMGNEQFF.

This clone was recorded only once. The CDR3: CASSQGAIFF. CDR3 nucleotide sequence: TGTGCCAGCAGCCAAGGCGCCATATTCTTC. The chain carries TRBV3-1 (or the pseudogene TRBV3-2) and TRBJ2-1; no clear D gene. Germline CDR1 reads LGHDT; CDR2 reads YNNKEL (reference sequence). V shed 1 base and J shed 16 bases, with 8 bases lying between them. The CDR3 loop spans 10 amino acids.

The chain has TRBV27 and TRBJ2-7, with D maybe TRBD2 (5 bases). Trimming left V 2 bases short and J 4 bases short, with 12 bases between. Looked up from germline, CDR1 is MNHEY and CDR2 is SMNVEV (reference sequence). The CDR3 spans 14 residues. CDR3 protein: CASSLGRRQYEQYF. The CDR3 DNA reads as TGTGCCAGCAGTTTAGGGAGAAGGCAGTACGAGCAGTACTTC.

The V and J genes are TRBV24-1 and TRBJ2-7; D might be TRBD2 (5 bases). This CDR3 comprises 14 residues. CDR1 is KGHDR, CDR2 SFDVKD, per germline. Between the trimmed V and J ends, which lost 10 bases and 0 bases, there was a span of 15 bases. The CDR3 protein is CATTKRKLSYEQYF. As DNA, the CDR3 is TGTGCCACTACTAAGCGGAAACTCTCCTACGAGCAGTACTTC.

The chain carries TRBV27 and TRBJ1-5; D call uncertain. Trimming stripped 5 bases from V and 3 bases from J, with 17 bases between. The length of the CDR3 is 16 residues. Per the germline V gene, CDR1 is MNHEY and CDR2 is SMNVEV (reference sequence). The CDR3 loop reads CASSQFGLGSNQPQHF. The DNA of the CDR3 is TGTGCCAGCAGTCAGTTCGGGTTGGGATCCAATCAGCCCCAGCATTTT.

The chain links TRBV28 to TRBJ1-1, with no clear D. Trimming shortened V by 1 base and J by 7 bases, and 10 bases separated the two germline ends. The CDR3 is 13 amino acids. Germline CDR1 MDHEN, CDR2 SYDVKM. The CDR3 region has the DNA TGTGCCAGCAGTTTATTAGATGCAGATGAAGCTTTCTTT. Translated, it gives CASSLLDADEAFF.

This chain links TRBV3-1 (or the pseudogene TRBV3-2) with TRBJ2-6; TRBD1 aligns across 7 bases. The CDR3 contains 17 residues. The ends lost 1 base at V and 4 bases at J; junction bases unmatched: 7. Germline V gives CDR1 LGHDT, CDR2 YNNKEL (reference sequence). The CDR3: CASSQGLQGPGANVLTF. CDR3 nucleotides: TGTGCCAGCAGCCAAGGACTACAGGGGCCAGGGGCCAACGTCCTGACTTTC.

The genes are TRBV10-1 and TRBJ2-1; possible D gene TRBD1, 5 bases. CDR3 length: 14 amino acids. V lost 4 bases, J lost 10 bases, and 17 bases lay in between. In germline, CDR1 is WNHNN, CDR2 SYGVQD (reference sequence). In DNA form, the CDR3 reads TGCGCCAGCAGTGCGATTCTAGGGGTCGGCGAGCAGTTCTTC. The encoded protein is CASSAILGVGEQFF.

This clone appeared once. The chain links TRBV10-1 to TRBJ1-3; possibly TRBD1 for D (6 bases). This CDR3 is built from 14 residues. The germline V and J ends were trimmed by 2 bases and 4 bases, with 9 bases remaining between them. The germline gives CDR1 WNHNN, CDR2 SYGVQD (reference sequence). As DNA, the CDR3 is TGCGCCAGCAGTGAGGGGGGCTCCGGAAACACCATATATTTT. Protein product: CASSEGGSGNTIYF.